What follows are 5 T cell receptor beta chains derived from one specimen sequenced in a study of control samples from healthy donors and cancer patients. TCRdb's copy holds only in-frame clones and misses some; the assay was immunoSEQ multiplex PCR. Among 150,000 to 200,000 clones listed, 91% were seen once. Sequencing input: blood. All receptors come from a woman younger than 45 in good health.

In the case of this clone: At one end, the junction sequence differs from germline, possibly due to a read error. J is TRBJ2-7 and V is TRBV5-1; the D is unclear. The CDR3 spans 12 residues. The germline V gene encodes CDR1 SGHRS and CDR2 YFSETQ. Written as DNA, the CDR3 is TGCGCCAGCAGATTGGATCGCTACGAGCAGTACTTC. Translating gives CASRLDRYEQYF. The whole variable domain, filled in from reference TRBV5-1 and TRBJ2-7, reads KAGVTQTPRYLIKTRGQQVTLSCSPISGHRSVSWYQQTPGQGLQFLFEYFSETQRNKGNFPGRFSGRQFSNSRSEMNVSTLELGDSALYLCASRLDRYEQYFGPGTRLTVT.

The CDR3 is CASSDSATNEKLFF. In nucleotides, the CDR3 is TGTGCCAGCAGTGACAGTGCAACTAATGAAAAACTGTTTTTT. The chain is built from TRBV6-1 and TRBJ1-4; D unresolved. This CDR3 is built from 14 residues. V was clipped by 3 bases and J by 0 bases, with 5 bases between them. Germline V gives CDR1 MNHNS, CDR2 SASEGT.

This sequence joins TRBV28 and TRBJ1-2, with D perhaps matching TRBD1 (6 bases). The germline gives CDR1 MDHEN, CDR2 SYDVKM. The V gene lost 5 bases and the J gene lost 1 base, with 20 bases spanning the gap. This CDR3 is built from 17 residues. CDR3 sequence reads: CASSPRGGPILNYGYTF. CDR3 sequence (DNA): TGTGCCAGCAGTCCCCGGGGGGGGCCCATCCTTAACTATGGCTACACCTTC.

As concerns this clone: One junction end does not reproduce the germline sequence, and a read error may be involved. For the CDR3, the DNA is TGTGCTAGCAGCACAGACAGGGGAGGGGAGACCCAGTACTTC. Translation: CASSTDRGGETQYF. V is TRBV7-7 and J is TRBJ2-5; maybe TRBD1 (8 bases). Germline assignment: CDR1 SSHAT and CDR2 FNYEAQ (reference sequence). The CDR3 is 14 amino acids.

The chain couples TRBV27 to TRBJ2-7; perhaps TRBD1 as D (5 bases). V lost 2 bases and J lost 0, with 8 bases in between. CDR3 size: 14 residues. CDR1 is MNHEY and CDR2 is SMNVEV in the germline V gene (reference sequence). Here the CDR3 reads CASSLRQGSYEQYF. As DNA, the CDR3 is TGTGCCAGCAGTTTACGGCAGGGCTCCTACGAGCAGTACTTC.